This T cell receptor beta chain was retrieved from a study of T cells in Graves' hyperthyroidism and ophthalmopathy. The CDR3 is 18 residues long. Trimming pared 5 bases from V and 0 bases from J, leaving 20 bases between. The germline CDR1 and CDR2 sequences are MNHNS and SASEGT. Amplification of TCR beta CDR3 regions used RNA as the template. Carried out on the TCR CDR3, a first-round RT-PCR used the HTBI primer set. TCRdb passed the multiplex PCR reads through MiXCR, listing each CDR3 protein once. In the table there are approximately 350,000 distinct CDR3 sequences, over 12% of which are singletons. At least 3 on the Clinical Activity Score was recorded for ophthalmopathy patients, who also had NOSPECS grade at least 4 and duration under 3 months. This clonotype was seen many times.

This chain connects TRBV6-1 to TRBJ2-1, with a weak D call TRBD2 (5 bases). Input material: blood. This TCR derives from a woman aged 55-69 years with Graves' ophthalmopathy. The CDR3 loop is CASSSRIGLGSSYNEQFF. As DNA, the CDR3 is TGTGCCAGCAGTTCAAGGATCGGGCTGGGGAGCTCCTACAATGAGCAGTTCTTC.